This T cell receptor (beta chain) appears in the sequencing data of a study of blood T cell repertoires in COVID-19. Study overall: Both acute and convalescent COVID-19 samples were obtained from the United States, Italy and Spain. Nucleic acid was either cDNA or gDNA, and it came from T cells, B-cell-depleted T cells, or PBMCs.

The V gene's germline CDR1 is LNHDA and CDR2 SQIVND (reference sequence). Trimming took off 7 bases at V and 0 bases at J, with 13 bases between the two ends. The CDR3 consists of 15 residues. Sequencing used immunoSEQ multiplex PCR; TCRdb keeps in-frame clones, though not all of them. The table shows some 66,000 clones, with around 83% occurring only once. The receptor comes from a man in his fifties with active COVID-19. Sample: peripheral blood. The chain is built from TRBV19 and TRBJ1-3; D unclear. CDR3 region: CASTAGRASGNTIYF. The DNA of the CDR3 is TGTGCCAGTACCGCGGGAAGGGCCTCTGGAAACACCATATATTTT.